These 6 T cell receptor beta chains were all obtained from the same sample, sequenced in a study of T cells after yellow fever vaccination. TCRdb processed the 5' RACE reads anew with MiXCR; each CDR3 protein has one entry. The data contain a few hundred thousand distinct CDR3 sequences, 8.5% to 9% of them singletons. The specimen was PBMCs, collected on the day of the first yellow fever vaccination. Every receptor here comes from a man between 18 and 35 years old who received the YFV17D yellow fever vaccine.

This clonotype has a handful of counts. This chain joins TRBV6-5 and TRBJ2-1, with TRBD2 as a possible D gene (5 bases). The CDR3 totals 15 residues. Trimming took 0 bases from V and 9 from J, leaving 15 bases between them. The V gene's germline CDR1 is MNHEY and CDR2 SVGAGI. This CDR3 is CASSYSSASVGEQFF. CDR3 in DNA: TGTGCCAGCAGTTACTCTAGCGCCTCGGTGGGTGAGCAGTTCTTC.

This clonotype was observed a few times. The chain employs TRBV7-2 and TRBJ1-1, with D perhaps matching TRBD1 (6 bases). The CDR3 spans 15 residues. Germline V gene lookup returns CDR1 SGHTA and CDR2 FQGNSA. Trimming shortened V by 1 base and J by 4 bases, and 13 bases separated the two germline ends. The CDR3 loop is CASSLGGGGITEAFF. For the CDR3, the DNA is TGTGCCAGCAGCTTAGGGGGAGGGGGGATCACTGAAGCTTTCTTT.

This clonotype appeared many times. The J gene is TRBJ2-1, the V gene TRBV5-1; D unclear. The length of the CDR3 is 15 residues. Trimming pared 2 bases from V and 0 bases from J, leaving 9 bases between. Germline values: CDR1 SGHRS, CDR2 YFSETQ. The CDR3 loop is CASSFYPSSYNEQFF. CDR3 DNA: TGCGCCAGCAGCTTTTACCCTAGCTCCTACAATGAGCAGTTCTTC.

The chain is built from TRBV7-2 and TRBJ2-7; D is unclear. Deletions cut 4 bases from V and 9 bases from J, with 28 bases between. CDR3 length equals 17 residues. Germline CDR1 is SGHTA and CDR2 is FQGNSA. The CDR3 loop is CASSSPPGWQVHDGQYF. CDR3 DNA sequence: TGTGCCAGCAGCTCCCCTCCTGGGTGGCAGGTCCATGACGGGCAGTACTTC.

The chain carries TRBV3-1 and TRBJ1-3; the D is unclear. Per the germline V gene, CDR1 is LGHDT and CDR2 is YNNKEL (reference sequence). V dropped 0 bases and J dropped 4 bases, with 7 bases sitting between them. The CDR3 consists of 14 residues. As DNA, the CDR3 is TGTGCCAGCAGCCAAGACGGCAGCGGAAACACCATATATTTT. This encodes CASSQDGSGNTIYF.

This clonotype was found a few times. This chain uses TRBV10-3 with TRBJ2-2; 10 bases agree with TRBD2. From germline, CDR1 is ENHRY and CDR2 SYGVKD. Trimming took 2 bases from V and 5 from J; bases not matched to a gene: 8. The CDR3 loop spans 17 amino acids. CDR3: CAISEPTTSGSTGELFF. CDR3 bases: TGTGCCATCAGTGAGCCTACGACTAGCGGGTCTACCGGGGAGCTGTTTTTT.